A selection of T cell receptor beta chains follows, all from one sample in a study of blood T cells in healthy people across ages. MiXCR, run by TCRdb on the 5' RACE reads, gives a single entry per CDR3 protein. Of about 1,400,000 distinct CDR3 sequences detected, 45% to 70% appear once; the ten largest clones hold over 5%. Specimen: blood. The receptors stem from a man aged 18 to 35 in good health. Each CDR3 is given with its conserved first and last residue. D genes are given only for firm matches. Size is stated for part of the rows, as once, few or many counts, or as a class when the clone is expanded.

j_call: TRBJ1-2
clone_size: few
v_call: TRBV4-3
d_call: -
cdr3_aa: CASSHPQLVGTGSYGYTF
cdr3_nt: TGCGCCAGCAGCCACCCCCAACTTGTCGGCACAGGGAGCTATGGCTACACCTTC

j_call: TRBJ2-3
clone_size: -
v_call: TRBV29-1
d_call: TRBD2
cdr3_aa: CSVELPLAGQQYF
cdr3_nt: TGCAGCGTTGAGCTCCCACTAGCGGGGCAGCAGTATTTT

j_call: TRBJ2-5
clone_size: few
v_call: TRBV29-1
d_call: -
cdr3_aa: CSVEDRGVQETQYF
cdr3_nt: TGCAGCGTTGAAGATCGGGGTGTTCAAGAGACCCAGTACTTC

j_call: TRBJ1-1
clone_size: few
v_call: TRBV27
d_call: -
cdr3_aa: CASSPGNPNTEAFF
cdr3_nt: TGTGCCAGCAGCCCCGGGAACCCGAACACTGAAGCTTTCTTT

j_call: TRBJ2-4
clone_size: few
v_call: TRBV15
d_call: TRBD1
cdr3_aa: CATSIRQGQGIQYF
cdr3_nt: TGTGCCACCAGCATCAGACAGGGGCAGGGCATTCAGTACTTC

j_call: TRBJ2-1
clone_size: -
v_call: TRBV20-1
d_call: TRBD2
cdr3_aa: CSATSGGFNEQFF
cdr3_nt: TGCAGTGCAACTAGCGGGGGGTTCAATGAGCAGTTCTTC

j_call: TRBJ2-7
clone_size: few
v_call: TRBV6-1
d_call: -
cdr3_aa: CASSPGMVNEQYF
cdr3_nt: TGTGCCAGCAGTCCAGGGATGGTCAACGAGCAGTACTTC

j_call: TRBJ2-7
clone_size: -
v_call: TRBV6-1
d_call: -
cdr3_aa: CASSLLPGESYEQYF
cdr3_nt: TGTGCCAGCAGCCTATTACCGGGAGAGTCCTACGAGCAGTACTTC

j_call: TRBJ2-1
clone_size: few
v_call: TRBV7-6
d_call: TRBD2
cdr3_aa: CASSLGTSGGRIDEQFF
cdr3_nt: TGTGCCAGCAGCTTAGGGACTAGCGGGGGGAGAATCGATGAGCAGTTCTTC

j_call: TRBJ2-5
clone_size: -
v_call: TRBV5-1
d_call: TRBD2
cdr3_aa: CASSFPLSRGPAGETQYF
cdr3_nt: TGCGCCAGCAGCTTCCCCCTTTCTAGGGGACCAGCGGGGGAGACCCAGTACTTC

j_call: TRBJ2-2
clone_size: -
v_call: TRBV3-1
d_call: -
cdr3_aa: CASSQEAERGDRKNPGELFF
cdr3_nt: TGTGCCAGCAGCCAAGAAGCGGAAAGAGGGGACCGCAAAAACCCCGGGGAGCTGTTTTTT

j_call: TRBJ1-1
clone_size: -
v_call: TRBV9
d_call: -
cdr3_aa: CASSALSGPNTEAFF
cdr3_nt: TGTGCCAGCAGCGCCCTGAGCGGACCGAACACTGAAGCTTTCTTT

j_call: TRBJ1-1
clone_size: once
v_call: TRBV5-1
d_call: -
cdr3_aa: CASRDTTGTEAFF
cdr3_nt: TGCGCCAGCAGAGACACAACGGGCACTGAAGCTTTCTTT

j_call: TRBJ2-2
clone_size: -
v_call: TRBV6-2/TRBV6-3
d_call: -
cdr3_aa: CASSPEPGLTGELFF
cdr3_nt: TGTGCCAGCAGTCCCGAACCGGGATTAACCGGGGAGCTGTTTTTT

j_call: TRBJ2-1
clone_size: -
v_call: TRBV6-2/TRBV6-3
d_call: TRBD2
cdr3_aa: CASSSSTSGGLYNEQFF
cdr3_nt: TGTGCCAGCAGTTCCTCGACTAGCGGGGGGCTATACAATGAGCAGTTCTTC

j_call: TRBJ1-5
clone_size: -
v_call: TRBV27
d_call: -
cdr3_aa: CASSLFGGNQPQHF
cdr3_nt: TGTGCCAGCAGTTTATTTGGGGGAAATCAGCCCCAGCATTTT

j_call: TRBJ2-7
clone_size: -
v_call: TRBV7-9
d_call: -
cdr3_aa: CASRPPTGNEQYF
cdr3_nt: TGTGCCAGCAGACCACCTACAGGGAACGAGCAGTACTTC

j_call: TRBJ2-3
clone_size: -
v_call: TRBV5-5
d_call: TRBD2
cdr3_aa: CASSYLGDEAAGGHQDTQYF
cdr3_nt: TGTGCCAGCAGCTACTTGGGCGACGAAGCAGCGGGAGGGCATCAAGATACGCAGTATTTT